This T cell receptor (beta chain) was captured in a study of beta chain features in type 1 diabetes. Study information: The number of sorted cells examined across all samples was around 110 million.

The whole isolated RNA underwent reverse transcription, so sequencing captured expressed TCRB transcripts. Assay: immunoSEQ multiplex PCR; the TCRdb copy retains only in-frame clones and omits some. This sample has a few hundred thousand clones, with approximately 10% found just once. A word on this clone: The antigen is not known.

CDR3 length equals 15 residues. J lost 4 bases, V lost 3 bases, and 10 bases had no gene match. Germline values: CDR1 GTSNPN, CDR2 SVGIG (reference sequence). Whole-study results and caveats: Shortening that was moderate but significant affected the TCRB CDR3s of Type 1 diabetes patients in all four CD4+ subsets.

Using CD45RO/CCR7/CD25/CD127/CD95/CD27, CD4+ naive, central memory, regulatory and stem cell-like memory cells were sorted. Sample: naive CD4+ T cells from blood. This clonotype was obtained from a man younger than 40 with type 1 diabetes. The chain employs TRBV30 and TRBJ2-5, with 8 bases fitting TRBD1. The CDR3 region has the DNA TGTGCCTGGAGCCCAGGGGGCTTGGAGGGAGAGACCCAGTACTTC. Its protein is CAWSPGGLEGETQYF.